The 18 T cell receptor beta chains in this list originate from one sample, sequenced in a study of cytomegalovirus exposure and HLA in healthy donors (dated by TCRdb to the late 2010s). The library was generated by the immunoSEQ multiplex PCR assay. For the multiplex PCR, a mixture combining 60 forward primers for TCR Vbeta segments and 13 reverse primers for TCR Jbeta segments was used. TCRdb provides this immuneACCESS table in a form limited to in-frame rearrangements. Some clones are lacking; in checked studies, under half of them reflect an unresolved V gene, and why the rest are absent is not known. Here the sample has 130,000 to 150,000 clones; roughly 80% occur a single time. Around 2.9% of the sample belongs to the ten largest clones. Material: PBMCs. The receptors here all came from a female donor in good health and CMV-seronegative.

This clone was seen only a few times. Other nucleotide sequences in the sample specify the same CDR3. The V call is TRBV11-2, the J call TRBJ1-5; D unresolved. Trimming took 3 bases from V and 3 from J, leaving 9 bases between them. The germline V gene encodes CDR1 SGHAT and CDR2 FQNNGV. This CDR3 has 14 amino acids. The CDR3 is CASSLGGYNQPQHF. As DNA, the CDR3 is TGTGCCAGCAGCTTGGGAGGGTACAATCAGCCCCAGCATTTT.

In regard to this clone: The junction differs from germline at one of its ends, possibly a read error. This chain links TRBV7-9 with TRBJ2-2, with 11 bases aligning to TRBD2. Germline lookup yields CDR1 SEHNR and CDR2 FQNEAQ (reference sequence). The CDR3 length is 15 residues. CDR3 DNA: TGTTCCAGCAGCCCCACGGGACTAGCGGCCGGGGAGCTGTTTTTT. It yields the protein CSSSPTGLAAGELFF.

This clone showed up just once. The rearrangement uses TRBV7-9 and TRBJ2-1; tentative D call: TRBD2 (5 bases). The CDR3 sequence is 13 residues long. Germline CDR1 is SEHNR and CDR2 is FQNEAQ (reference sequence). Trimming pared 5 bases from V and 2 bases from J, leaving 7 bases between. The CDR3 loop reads CASSLGTYNEQFF. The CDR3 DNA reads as TGTGCCAGCAGCCTCGGGACCTACAATGAGCAGTTCTTC.

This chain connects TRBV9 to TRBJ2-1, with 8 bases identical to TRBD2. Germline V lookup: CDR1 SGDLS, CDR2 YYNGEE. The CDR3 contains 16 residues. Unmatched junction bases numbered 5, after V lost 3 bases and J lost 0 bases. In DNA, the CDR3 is TGTGCCAGCAGCGGCCGCGGGAGGAGCTCCTACAATGAGCAGTTCTTC. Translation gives CASSGRGRSSYNEQFF.

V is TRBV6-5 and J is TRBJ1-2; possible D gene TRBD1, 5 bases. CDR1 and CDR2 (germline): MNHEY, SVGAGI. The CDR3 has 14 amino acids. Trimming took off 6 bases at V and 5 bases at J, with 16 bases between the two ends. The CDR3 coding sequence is TGTGCCAGCAGATTCCTTCAGGGCGAATATGGCTACACCTTC. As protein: CASRFLQGEYGYTF.

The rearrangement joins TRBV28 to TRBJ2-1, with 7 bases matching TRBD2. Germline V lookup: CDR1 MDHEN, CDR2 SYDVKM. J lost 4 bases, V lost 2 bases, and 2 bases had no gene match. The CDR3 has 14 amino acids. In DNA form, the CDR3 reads TGTGCCAGCAGTTTAGCTAGCGGTTACAATGAGCAGTTCTTC. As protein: CASSLASGYNEQFF.

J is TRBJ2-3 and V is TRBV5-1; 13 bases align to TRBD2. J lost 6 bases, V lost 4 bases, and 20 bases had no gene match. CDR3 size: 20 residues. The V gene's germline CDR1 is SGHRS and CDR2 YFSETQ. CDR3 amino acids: CASSRSGLAGVNRGMDTQYF. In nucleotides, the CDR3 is TGCGCCAGCAGCAGATCAGGACTAGCGGGGGTGAACCGGGGTATGGATACGCAGTATTTT.

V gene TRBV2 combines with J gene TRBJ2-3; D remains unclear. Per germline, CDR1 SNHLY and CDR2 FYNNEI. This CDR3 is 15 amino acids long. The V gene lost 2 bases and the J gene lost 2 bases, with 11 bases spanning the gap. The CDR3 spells CASSEQETHTDTQYF. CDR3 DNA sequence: TGTGCCAGCAGTGAACAGGAAACACACACAGATACGCAGTATTTT.

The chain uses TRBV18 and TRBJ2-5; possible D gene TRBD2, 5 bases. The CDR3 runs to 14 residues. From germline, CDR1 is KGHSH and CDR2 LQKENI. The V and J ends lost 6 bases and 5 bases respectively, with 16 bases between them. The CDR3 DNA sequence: TGTGCCAGCTCCCAGTTAGCAAGAGGGGAGACCCAGTACTTC. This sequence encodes CASSQLARGETQYF.

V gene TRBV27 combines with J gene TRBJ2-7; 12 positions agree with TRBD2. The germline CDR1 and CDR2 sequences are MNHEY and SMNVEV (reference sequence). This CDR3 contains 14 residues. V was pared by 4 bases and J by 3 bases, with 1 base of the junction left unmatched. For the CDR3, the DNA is TGTGCCAGCAGTTGGACTAGCGGGATCTACGAGCAGTACTTC. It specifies CASSWTSGIYEQYF.

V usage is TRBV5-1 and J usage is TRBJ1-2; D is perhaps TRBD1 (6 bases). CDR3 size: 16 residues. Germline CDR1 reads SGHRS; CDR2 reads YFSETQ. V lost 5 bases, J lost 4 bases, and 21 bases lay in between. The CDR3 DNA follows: TGCGCCAGCAGTTATGCTGCGGGGGCCGCGGGCTATGGCTACACCTTC. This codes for CASSYAAGAAGYGYTF.

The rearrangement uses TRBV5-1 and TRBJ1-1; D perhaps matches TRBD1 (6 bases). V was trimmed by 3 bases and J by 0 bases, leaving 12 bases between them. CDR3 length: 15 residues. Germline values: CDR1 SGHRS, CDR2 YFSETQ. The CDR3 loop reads CASSSLQGMNTEAFF. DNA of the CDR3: TGCGCCAGCAGCTCCTTACAGGGTATGAACACTGAAGCTTTCTTT.

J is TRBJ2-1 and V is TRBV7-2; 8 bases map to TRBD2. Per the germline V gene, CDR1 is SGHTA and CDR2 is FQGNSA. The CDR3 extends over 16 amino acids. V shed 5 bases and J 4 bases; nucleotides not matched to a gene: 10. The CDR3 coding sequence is TGTGCCAGCAGCGGCCCTTTACTAGCGGATTACAATGAGCAGTTCTTC. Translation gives CASSGPLLADYNEQFF.

Here the CDR3 reads CASSLGAGGDTDTQYF. CDR3 coding DNA: TGTGCCAGCAGCTTAGGGGCCGGGGGGGACACAGATACGCAGTATTTT. This sequence joins TRBV7-6 and TRBJ2-3; 8 bases fit TRBD2. Germline V gene data show CDR1 as SGHVS and CDR2 as FNYEAQ. With V trimmed by 1 base and J by 2 bases, 5 bases remained unmatched. CDR3 length: 16 amino acids.

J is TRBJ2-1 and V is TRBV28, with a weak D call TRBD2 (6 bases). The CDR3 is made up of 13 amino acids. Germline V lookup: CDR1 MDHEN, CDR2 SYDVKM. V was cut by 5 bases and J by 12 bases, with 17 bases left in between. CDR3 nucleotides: TGTGCCAGCAGTCCCCCCTGGAGGGAGGCGCAGTTCTTC. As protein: CASSPPWREAQFF.

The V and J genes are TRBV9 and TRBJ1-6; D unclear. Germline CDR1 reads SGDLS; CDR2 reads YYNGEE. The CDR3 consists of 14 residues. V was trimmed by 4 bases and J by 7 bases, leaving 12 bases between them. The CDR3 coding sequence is TGTGCCAGCAGCCCGATCCCCACAAATTCACCCCTCCACTTT. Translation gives CASSPIPTNSPLHF. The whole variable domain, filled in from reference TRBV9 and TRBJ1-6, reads DSGVTQTPKHLITATGQRVTLRCSPRSGDLSVYWYQQSLDQGLQFLIQYYNGEERAKGNILERFSAQQFPDLHSELNLSSLELGDSALYFCASSPIPTNSPLHFGNGTRLTVT.

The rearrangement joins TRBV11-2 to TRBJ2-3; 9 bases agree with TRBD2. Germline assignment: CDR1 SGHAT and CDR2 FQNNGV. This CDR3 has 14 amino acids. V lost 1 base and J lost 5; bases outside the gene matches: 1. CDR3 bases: TGTGCCAGCAGCTTAGTGACTAGCGGAGATACGCAGTATTTT. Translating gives CASSLVTSGDTQYF.

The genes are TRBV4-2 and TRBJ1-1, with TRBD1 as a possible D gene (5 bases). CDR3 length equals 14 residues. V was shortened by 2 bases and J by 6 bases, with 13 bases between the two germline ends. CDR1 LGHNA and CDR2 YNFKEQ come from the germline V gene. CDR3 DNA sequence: TGTGCCAGCAGCCAACGCACCTTAGGGGCTGAAGCTTTCTTT. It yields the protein CASSQRTLGAEAFF.